This TCR beta chain was retrieved from a study of T-cell memory formation after mild COVID-19. TCRalpha and TCRbeta libraries used 5'RACE with constant-segment primers and UMIs. TCRdb fed the 5' RACE reads into MiXCR, producing one record per CDR3 protein. The table includes 200,000 to 250,000 distinct CDR3 sequences, approximately 10% detected once. CDR1 DFQATT and CDR2 SNEGSKA come from the germline V gene (reference sequence). This CDR3 is built from 14 residues. V was shortened by 3 bases and J by 2 bases, with 13 bases between the two germline ends. V gene TRBV20-1 combines with J gene TRBJ1-1; D gene unclear. This sequence was found in a man between 18 and 29 years old who had mild COVID-19 (a few samples of this study predate the infection). Cell type and time point are not known. Sequenced: PBMCs or a T cell subset sorted from them (not recorded which). The CDR3 DNA reads TGCAGTGCTAGGGTCGGCCAGCGCAACACTGAAGCTTTCTTT. It is translated as CSARVGQRNTEAFF.